The next 4 T cell receptor beta chains were all read from a single sample in a study of T cells in Graves' hyperthyroidism and ophthalmopathy. RNA transcripts served as the template for amplifying TCR beta CDR3 regions. HTBI primers were employed in a first-round RT-PCR of the TCR CDR3. In TCRdb, the multiplex PCR reads were re-called with MiXCR into one record per CDR3 protein. This repertoire shows 750,000 to 950,000 distinct CDR3 sequences, 38% found once; its top ten account for approximately 10%. Material for sequencing was blood. These receptor sequences come from a man between 18 and 29 years old with Graves' hyperthyroidism.

The chain employs TRBV12-3 or TRBV12-4 and TRBJ1-1; D perhaps matches TRBD1 (6 bases). The V end was cut by 6 bases, the J end by 5 bases, with 19 bases between. The CDR3 runs to 15 residues. This chain's CDR3 is CASRLWTDSRTEAFF. The DNA for the CDR3 is TGTGCCAGCAGGCTGTGGACAGACTCCAGAACTGAAGCTTTCTTT.

There are many counts of this clonotype. The CDR3 DNA sequence: TGCGCCAGCGGGGACAGCCTCGAATCTGGAAACACCATATATTTT. It encodes CASGDSLESGNTIYF. This sequence joins TRBV10-2 and TRBJ1-3, with 7 positions matching TRBD1. Germline CDR1 reads WSHSY; CDR2 reads SAAADI. The J segment lost 1 base and the V segment lost 8 bases, leaving 8 bases of the junction unmatched. The CDR3 extends over 15 amino acids.

This clonotype appeared once. The chain has TRBV25-1 and TRBJ2-2; D gene uncertain. From germline, CDR1 is MGHDK and CDR2 SYGVNS. Trimming took off 4 bases at V and 3 bases at J, with 15 bases between the two ends. The CDR3 extends over 16 amino acids. CDR3 coding DNA: TGTGCCAGCAGTGCTAGAAAGGCGTCATACACCGGGGAGCTGTTTTTT. Amino acid sequence: CASSARKASYTGELFF.

This clonotype was seen a handful of times. J is TRBJ1-2 and V is TRBV20-1, with TRBD1 matching 12 bases. Germline V lookup: CDR1 DFQATT, CDR2 SNEGSKA (reference sequence). CDR3 length: 13 residues. The V gene end was trimmed by 5 bases and the J gene end by 7 bases; junction bases not matched to a gene: 5. This chain's CDR3 is CSAGDRGLGGYTF. The CDR3 bases are TGCAGTGCTGGGGACAGGGGGCTTGGTGGCTACACCTTC.